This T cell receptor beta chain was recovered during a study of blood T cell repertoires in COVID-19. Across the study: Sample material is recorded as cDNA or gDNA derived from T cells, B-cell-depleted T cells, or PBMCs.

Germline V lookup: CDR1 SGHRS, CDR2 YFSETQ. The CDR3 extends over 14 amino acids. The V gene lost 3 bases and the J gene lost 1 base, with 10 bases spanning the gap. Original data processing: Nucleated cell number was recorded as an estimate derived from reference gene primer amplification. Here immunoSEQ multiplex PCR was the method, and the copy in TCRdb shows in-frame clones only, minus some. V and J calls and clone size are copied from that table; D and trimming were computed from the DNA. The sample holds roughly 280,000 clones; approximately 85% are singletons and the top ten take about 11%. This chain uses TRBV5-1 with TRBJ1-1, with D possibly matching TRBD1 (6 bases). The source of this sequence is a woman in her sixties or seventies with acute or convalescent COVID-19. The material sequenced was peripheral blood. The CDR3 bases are TGCGCCAGCAGCTCCCTGACAGGGAACACTGAAGCTTTCTTT. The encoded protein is CASSSLTGNTEAFF.